Listed below are T cell receptor beta chains from one sample, sequenced in a study of beta chain features in type 1 diabetes. The data were produced by immunoSEQ multiplex PCR, yet TCRdb's version contains in-frame clones alone and is incomplete. The sample yields hundreds of thousands of clones, around 12% seen once. Source material: naive CD4+ T cells from blood. All receptors derive from a woman between 18 and 29 years old with type 1 diabetes. Both conserved end residues are part of each CDR3. Each record gives: CDR3 protein, CDR3 DNA, J gene, V gene, D gene, clone size. A D gene is named only where the DNA matches it firmly. Clone size is shown for a subset of rows, as once, few, many or a class of expanded clone.

CASSLSLSGEQFF | TGTGCCAGCAGTCTTAGTCTTAGCGGTGAGCAGTTCTTC | TRBJ2-1 | TRBV6-5 | NA | few
CASSQDLGGFYNEQFF | TGCGCCAGCAGCCAAGATCTAGGCGGATTTTACAATGAGCAGTTCTTC | TRBJ2-1 | TRBV4-3 | NA | once
CASSYYSGESTQYF | TGTGCCAGCAGTTACTATAGTGGGGAGAGTACGCAGTATTTT | TRBJ2-3 | TRBV6-5 | NA | NA
CASSQDRPGGNTIYF | TGCGCCAGCAGCCAAGATCGGCCAGGGGGAAACACCATATATTTT | TRBJ1-3 | TRBV4-3 | NA | few
CASSGTSGSSGELFF | TGTGCCAGCAGCGGGACTAGCGGAAGTTCCGGGGAGCTGTTTTTT | TRBJ2-2 | TRBV2 | TRBD2 | NA
CASSIGGHLNEQFF | TGTGCCAGTAGTATTGGAGGTCACCTCAATGAGCAGTTCTTC | TRBJ2-1 | TRBV19 | NA | NA
CASSPRGRVKSHGANVLTF | TGCGCCAGCAGCCCTCGCGGGAGGGTGAAGAGTCATGGGGCCAACGTCCTGACTTTC | TRBJ2-6 | TRBV5-1 | TRBD2 | NA
CASSQDQGSHFF | TGCGCCAGCAGCCAAGATCAGGGGTCTCACTTTTTT | TRBJ1-4 | TRBV4-3 | NA | NA
CASSQDPRRGTTNEQFF | TGCGCCAGCAGCCAAGATCCGAGGCGGGGGACAACGAATGAGCAGTTCTTC | TRBJ2-1 | TRBV4-1 | NA | few
CSVAGPRQPNTGELFF | TGCAGCGTTGCAGGGCCGCGACAGCCAAACACCGGGGAGCTGTTTTTT | TRBJ2-2 | TRBV29-1 | NA | few
CASSFRGGNSYEQYF | TGTGCCAGCAGTTTCCGGGGGGGGAACTCCTACGAGCAGTACTTC | TRBJ2-7 | TRBV7-2 | TRBD2 | NA
CASSLGLAHITDTQYF | TGTGCCAGCAGCCTGGGACTAGCACACATCACAGATACGCAGTATTTT | TRBJ2-3 | TRBV11-2 | TRBD2 | few
CSAPLPDTQYF | TGCAGTGCTCCCCTCCCAGATACGCAGTATTTT | TRBJ2-3 | TRBV20-1 | NA | few
CASSFETGSYGYTF | TGTGCCAGCAGCTTCGAGACAGGTTCCTATGGCTACACCTTC | TRBJ1-2 | TRBV7-2 | NA | few
CATAGQTMNTEAFF | TGTGCCACTGCCGGACAGACCATGAACACTGAAGCTTTCTTT | TRBJ1-1 | TRBV19 | NA | NA
CASSQDSTYGYTF | TGTGCCAGCTCACAGGACAGTACCTATGGCTACACCTTC | TRBJ1-2 | TRBV18 | NA | few
CAISDSGGGLVETQYF | TGTGCCATCAGTGACAGCGGGGGAGGACTGGTGGAGACCCAGTACTTC | TRBJ2-5 | TRBV10-3 | TRBD2 | NA
CASNHGTGGSDTEAFF | TGCGCCAGCAACCATGGGACAGGGGGATCTGACACTGAAGCTTTCTTT | TRBJ1-1 | TRBV4-3 | TRBD1 | few
CASSFGFSGELFF | TGTGCCAGCAGCTTCGGTTTTTCCGGGGAGCTGTTTTTT | TRBJ2-2 | TRBV7-2 | NA | NA
CASSQRTGSTGELFF | TGCGCCAGCAGCCAGAGGACAGGGTCCACCGGGGAGCTGTTTTTT | TRBJ2-2 | TRBV4-3 | TRBD1 | few
CSVAPLAGLAKNIQYF | TGCAGCGTCGCACCACTAGCGGGTCTAGCCAAAAACATTCAGTACTTC | TRBJ2-4 | TRBV29-1 | TRBD2 | few
CASSRGTSGDTQYF | TGCGCCAGCAGCCGTGGGACTAGCGGAGATACGCAGTATTTT | TRBJ2-3 | TRBV5-1 | TRBD2 | NA
CASSGDRGSSGNTIYF | TGTGCCAGCAGCGGTGACAGGGGGTCCTCTGGAAACACCATATATTTT | TRBJ1-3 | TRBV13 | TRBD1 | NA
CASSLAINRVYQETQYF | TGCGCCAGCAGCTTGGCCATTAACAGAGTGTACCAAGAGACCCAGTACTTC | TRBJ2-5 | TRBV5-1 | NA | few
CASSPGTGAKNSPLHF | TGTGCCAGCAGCCCCGGGACAGGGGCGAAGAATTCACCCCTCCACTTT | TRBJ1-6 | TRBV7-2 | TRBD1 | NA
CASSLLGQGSPFSYEQYF | TGTGCCAGCAGTTTATTAGGACAGGGAAGCCCCTTCTCCTACGAGCAGTACTTC | TRBJ2-7 | TRBV27 | TRBD1 | few
CASSLEQGAGTEAFF | TGTGCCAGCAGCCTTGAACAGGGGGCCGGCACTGAAGCTTTCTTT | TRBJ1-1 | TRBV7-9 | TRBD1 | NA
CSVTTSGGLETGELFF | TGCAGCGTTACGACTAGCGGGGGGCTAGAGACCGGGGAGCTGTTTTTT | TRBJ2-2 | TRBV29-1 | TRBD2 | few
CASSPQRGWQETQYF | TGTGCCAGCAGCCCCCAGCGGGGGTGGCAAGAGACCCAGTACTTC | TRBJ2-5 | TRBV7-2 | TRBD2 | few